The T cell receptor (beta chain) described here comes from a study of T cell changes during pregnancy in multiple sclerosis. Germline loops: CDR1 SGHRS, CDR2 YFSETQ. Trimming shortened V by 4 bases and J by 0 bases, and 14 bases separated the two germline ends. The CDR3 loop spans 15 amino acids. Only in-frame clones appear in the TCRdb table, and some are missing; sequencing was by immunoSEQ multiplex PCR. The sample includes tens of thousands of clones, around 90% seen only once; the top ten take roughly 0.91%. The TCR originated in a female donor with multiple sclerosis, enrolled in a pregnancy study. The chain has TRBV5-1 and TRBJ2-7; no definite D call. The sample was peripheral blood, taken before pregnancy. Here the CDR3 reads CASSPQASSSYEQYF. The DNA of the CDR3 is TGCGCCAGCAGCCCCCAGGCGTCGAGCTCCTACGAGCAGTACTTC.